These 7 T cell receptor beta chains were all obtained from the same sample, sequenced in a study of blood T cells in healthy people across ages. Through a sample-barcoded 5' primer and a J-beta primer mix, a second PCR was run for roughly 7 to 11 cycles. One entry per CDR3 protein results from TCRdb running MiXCR on the 5' RACE reads. This table holds around 1,000,000 distinct CDR3 sequences, less than 25% found once. These data also formed part of another study, on T cells of mothers and their children.

Input material: blood. These receptors were taken from a girl aged 2-10 years in good health.

This clonotype occurred many times. This rearrangement joins TRBV6-1 to TRBJ1-2; D possibly corresponds to TRBD1 (6 bases). This CDR3 has 13 amino acids. V shed 2 bases and J shed 2 bases, with 6 bases lying between them. Germline lookup yields CDR1 MNHNS and CDR2 SASEGT. The CDR3 DNA follows: TGTGCCAGCAGTGAACAGGGGAACTATGGCTACACCTTC. Amino acid sequence: CASSEQGNYGYTF.

The rearrangement uses TRBV28 and TRBJ1-1, with TRBD1 matching over 10 bases. The germline V gene has CDR1 MDHEN and CDR2 SYDVKM. The ends lost 2 bases at V and 10 bases at J; junction bases unmatched: 10. The CDR3 runs 15 residues. The CDR3 reads CASSLLRGTGDLAFF. The CDR3 nucleotides are TGTGCCAGCAGTTTACTCCGTGGGACAGGGGATTTAGCTTTCTTT.

The rearrangement joins TRBV4-3 to TRBJ2-4, with D tentatively TRBD1 (5 bases). V lost 4 bases to trimming and J lost 7 bases, with 14 bases between them. The germline CDR1 and CDR2 sequences are LGHNA and YSLEER. This CDR3 is 14 amino acids long. The CDR3 DNA follows: TGCGCCAGCAGCCTGGACACCTCCGCGAACATTCAGTACTTC. It translates to CASSLDTSANIQYF.

In this sample, this clonotype turned up a few times. The chain employs TRBV6-6 and TRBJ1-5; D perhaps matches TRBD1 (6 bases). V was pared by 10 bases and J by 6 bases, with 16 bases between. From germline, CDR1 is MNHNY and CDR2 SVGAGI (reference sequence). This CDR3 has 13 residues. The CDR3 sequence is CATNHTGFQPQHF. The DNA for the CDR3 is TGTGCCACAAACCACACAGGGTTTCAGCCCCAGCATTTT.

Only a few counts were recorded for this clonotype. The chain is built from TRBV12-3 or TRBV12-4 and TRBJ2-7; D gene ambiguous. V shed 4 bases and J shed 3 bases, with 10 bases lying between them. This CDR3 has 13 residues. The CDR3: CASSSGSIYEQYF. The CDR3 coding sequence is TGTGCCAGCAGTTCCGGGTCCATCTACGAGCAGTACTTC.

This chain joins TRBV6-6 and TRBJ1-1, with D possibly being TRBD1 (5 bases). Trimming stripped 8 bases from V and 1 base from J, with 8 bases between. Germline-derived CDR1 and CDR2 are MNHNY and SVGAGI (reference sequence). The CDR3 contains 12 residues. The CDR3 DNA reads as TGTGCCAGCGATGGGGGGAACACTGAAGCTTTCTTT. Translated, it gives CASDGGNTEAFF.

This CDR3 reads CATSDFRDEQYF. The CDR3 nucleotides read TGTGCCACCAGTGATTTCAGGGACGAGCAGTACTTC. The rearrangement links TRBV24-1 to TRBJ2-7, with D perhaps TRBD1 (5 bases). CDR1 and CDR2 (germline): KGHDR, SFDVKD. The CDR3 runs 12 residues. The V end was cut by 1 base, the J end by 5 bases, with 5 bases between.